This entry lists 26 T cell receptor beta chains sequenced from one sample in a study of blood T cell repertoires in COVID-19 (TCRdb year 2020). Receptor amplification or capture employed the immunoSEQ multiplex PCR assay. This immuneACCESS table, as held by TCRdb, lists in-frame sequences with V and J called but not all clones. Of the missing ones, under half trace to an unresolved V gene in checked studies; the others have no known cause. In all, the sample holds under 200,000 clones, and 87% of those were seen once. 7% of the sample is in the top ten clones. The specimen sequenced was PBMCs or T cells enriched from blood (not recorded which). These receptors were collected from a woman aged 50 to 60 who had recovered from COVID-19.

J is TRBJ2-2 and V is TRBV28; 8 bases match TRBD1. The CDR3 runs to 14 residues. Germline CDR1 is MDHEN and CDR2 is SYDVKM. J lost 4 bases, V lost 2 bases, and 0 bases had no gene match. The CDR3 sequence: CASSLTGGTGELFF. The DNA of the CDR3 is TGTGCCAGCAGTTTAACAGGGGGCACCGGGGAGCTGTTTTTT.

The chain uses TRBV19 and TRBJ1-5; D not certain. The CDR3 consists of 12 residues. Trimming cost V 7 bases and J 2 bases, with 6 bases left between them. Germline loops: CDR1 LNHDA, CDR2 SQIVND (reference sequence). Here the CDR3 reads CASNIGNQPQHF. The CDR3 DNA is TGTGCCAGTAACATCGGCAATCAGCCCCAGCATTTT.

DNA for the CDR3: TGTGCCAGCAGCCACCGTCGGGACTACAGCTCCTACAATGAGCAGTTCTTC. It is translated as CASSHRRDYSSYNEQFF. The chain is built from TRBV7-9 and TRBJ2-1; TRBD2 matches at 7 bases. Germline V lookup: CDR1 SEHNR, CDR2 FQNEAQ (reference sequence). V shed 5 bases, J shed 0 bases, and the junction held 10 bases outside the gene matches. This CDR3 spans 17 amino acids.

This chain uses TRBV6-5 with TRBJ2-7; a possible D gene is TRBD2 (5 bases). CDR1 is MNHEY, CDR2 SVGAGI, per germline. The CDR3 consists of 16 residues. Deletions cut 3 bases from V and 2 bases from J, with 17 bases between. The DNA of the CDR3 is TGTGCCAGCAGTTATAATAAACTAGACCAGCCCTACGAGCAGTACTTC. Residues: CASSYNKLDQPYEQYF.

The chain recombines TRBV27 with TRBJ2-3; possibly TRBD1 for D (6 bases). Trimming removed 3 bases from V and 0 bases from J, with 10 bases in between. This CDR3 comprises 15 residues. The germline gives CDR1 MNHEY, CDR2 SMNVEV (reference sequence). CDR3 loop: CASSFLQGSTDTQYF. CDR3 sequence (DNA): TGTGCCAGCAGTTTTTTACAGGGTAGCACAGATACGCAGTATTTT.

This chain joins TRBV6-5 and TRBJ1-2, with a possible D match to TRBD1 (5 bases). V gave up 6 bases and J gave up 8 bases, with 16 bases separating them. The CDR3 loop spans 13 amino acids. Germline CDR1 and CDR2: MNHEY and SVGAGI. In nucleotides, the CDR3 is TGTGCCAGCAGACAGACAGTTTCCTACGGCTACACCTTC. Encoded protein: CASRQTVSYGYTF.

The chain links TRBV29-1 to TRBJ2-6; possible D gene TRBD1, 6 bases. V was cut by 6 bases and J by 2 bases, with 11 bases left in between. Looked up from germline, CDR1 is SQVTM and CDR2 is ANQGSEA. This CDR3 has 14 residues. CDR3 residues: CSVLKGAGANVLTF. In DNA form, the CDR3 reads TGCAGCGTCCTAAAGGGGGCTGGGGCCAACGTCCTGACTTTC.

This clone was observed once. V and J are TRBV5-6 and TRBJ1-1; TRBD1 is a possible D gene (6 bases). This CDR3 contains 17 residues. Trimming removed 6 bases at V and 11 bases at J, with 32 bases between. The germline gives CDR1 SGHDT, CDR2 YYEEEE. The CDR3 sequence is CASNNWGGRQALGGAFF. DNA of the CDR3: TGTGCCAGCAACAATTGGGGGGGGCGACAGGCCCTTGGCGGGGCTTTCTTT.

This chain links TRBV5-1 with TRBJ2-3; 12 nucleotides align to TRBD1. Germline V CDR1 and CDR2: SGHRS, YFSETQ. The CDR3 has 16 residues. After removal of 4 bases from V and 4 bases from J, the junction contained 7 bases not matched to a gene. CDR3 in DNA: TGCGCCAGCAGCCGGCCGGGACAGGGGGCCTCAGATACGCAGTATTTT. It specifies CASSRPGQGASDTQYF.

V usage is TRBV5-8 and J usage is TRBJ1-4; D gene unclear. Germline lookup yields CDR1 SGHTS and CDR2 YDEGEE. Between the trimmed V and J ends, which lost 5 bases and 0 bases, there was a span of 11 bases. The CDR3 has 15 amino acids. In DNA, the CDR3 is TGTGCCAGCAGTCCACAGATTGCAACTAATGAAAAACTGTTTTTT. Protein product: CASSPQIATNEKLFF. Supplemented by reference TRBV5-8 and TRBJ1-4, the full variable domain reads EAGVTQSPTHLIKTRGQQATLRCSPISGHTSVYWYQQALGLGLQFLLWYDEGEERNRGNFPPRFSGRQFPNYSSELNVNALELEDSALYLCASSPQIATNEKLFFGSGTQLSVL.

This clone was counted between two and nine times. The CDR3 sequence: CASSHGTGRGTGELFF. DNA of the CDR3: TGTGCCAGCAGCCACGGGACAGGGCGCGGCACCGGGGAGCTGTTTTTT. This chain connects TRBV27 to TRBJ2-2, with 9 nucleotides matching TRBD1. The CDR3 is 16 residues long. Germline CDR1 MNHEY, CDR2 SMNVEV (reference sequence). V was pared by 6 bases and J by 4 bases, with 9 bases of the junction left unmatched.

The chain links TRBV7-9 to TRBJ2-7; weak D call: TRBD2 (5 bases). Germline values: CDR1 SEHNR, CDR2 FQNEAQ (reference sequence). This CDR3 region has 12 residues. Trimming removed 5 bases at V and 3 bases at J, with 8 bases between. The chain's CDR3 is CASSVRDYEQYF. The CDR3 DNA reads as TGTGCCAGCAGCGTCCGGGACTACGAGCAGTACTTC. The full variable domain, with the rest looked up from reference TRBV7-9 and TRBJ2-7, is DTGVSQNPRHKITKRGQNVTFRCDPISEHNRLYWYRQTLGQGPEFLTYFQNEAQLEKSRLLSDRFSAERPKGSFSTLEIQRTEQGDSAMYLCASSVRDYEQYFGPGTRLTVT.

The chain links TRBV28 to TRBJ1-4, with TRBD1 identical over 9 bases. The CDR3 is made up of 14 amino acids. Per the germline V gene, CDR1 is MDHEN and CDR2 is SYDVKM. V lost 3 bases to trimming and J lost 11 bases; unmatched junction nucleotides: 7. As DNA, the CDR3 is TGTGCCAGCAGTTTGAGGGGGACAGGGAACAAACTGTTTTTT. It specifies CASSLRGTGNKLFF.

This chain's CDR3 is CASSQDSLTSGRRNEQFF. CDR3 in DNA: TGTGCCAGCAGCCAAGATAGTCTGACTAGCGGGAGACGCAATGAGCAGTTCTTC. The chain uses TRBV3-1 (or the pseudogene TRBV3-2) and TRBJ2-1; 12 bases are a match to TRBD2. J was trimmed by 6 bases and V by 0 bases; bases with no gene match: 9. Germline CDR1 reads LGHDT; CDR2 reads YNNKEL (reference sequence). The CDR3 has 18 amino acids.

The chain employs TRBV29-1 and TRBJ2-3, with TRBD2 as a possible D gene (7 bases). Germline values: CDR1 SQVTM, CDR2 ANQGSEA. CDR3 length: 13 residues. Written as DNA, the CDR3 is TGCACCGCTAAAGGGGGGGATACAGATACGCAGTATTTT. It translates to CTAKGGDTDTQYF.

This chain uses TRBV25-1 with TRBJ2-7; D is undetermined. The CDR3 consists of 12 residues. Looked up from germline, CDR1 is MGHDK and CDR2 is SYGVNS. Trimming took 4 bases from V and 2 from J, leaving 6 bases between them. CDR3 sequence: CASSAGAYEQYF. The CDR3 region has the DNA TGTGCCAGCAGTGCCGGAGCCTACGAGCAGTACTTC.

CDR3 sequence: CASSQGGTTEAFF. DNA of the CDR3: TGTGCCAGCAGTCAGGGGGGCACAACTGAAGCTTTCTTT. This sequence joins TRBV6-2 or TRBV6-3 and TRBJ1-1; TRBD1 matches 7 bases. The germline V gene has CDR1 MNHEY and CDR2 SVGEGT. Trimming took 5 bases from V and 5 from J; bases not matched to a gene: 5. CDR3 length: 13 residues.

The V gene is TRBV4-1, the J gene TRBJ2-1; D might be TRBD2 (5 bases). The germline V and J ends were trimmed by 6 bases and 5 bases, with 11 bases remaining between them. The V gene's germline CDR1 is MGHRA and CDR2 YSYEKL. This CDR3 region has 13 residues. The CDR3 region is CASRTTGDNEQFF. For the CDR3, the DNA is TGCGCCAGCAGAACTACCGGGGACAATGAGCAGTTCTTC.

This rearrangement joins TRBV6-2 or TRBV6-3 to TRBJ1-2; a possible D gene is TRBD1 (6 bases). The CDR3 consists of 12 residues. Per germline, CDR1 MNHEY and CDR2 SVGEGT. V was cut by 4 bases and J by 8 bases, with 11 bases left in between. The CDR3 sequence is CASSWDNSGYTF. The CDR3 DNA sequence: TGTGCCAGCAGTTGGGACAATTCCGGCTACACCTTC.

This clone was counted only a few times. The chain combines TRBV5-4 with TRBJ2-3; 10 bases line up with TRBD2. This CDR3 has 18 amino acids. Trimming at V came to 0 bases and at J to 0 bases, leaving 7 bases not matched to a gene. Looked up from germline, CDR1 is SGHNT and CDR2 is YYREEE (reference sequence). The CDR3 DNA follows: TGTGCCAGCAGCTTGGCCCGGACTAGCGGCTCTAGCACAGATACGCAGTATTTT. This sequence encodes CASSLARTSGSSTDTQYF.

This clone was picked up a small number of times. The chain combines TRBV2 with TRBJ1-5; D possibly corresponds to TRBD1 (5 bases). CDR3 length: 13 residues. CDR1 is SNHLY, CDR2 FYNNEI, per germline. Trimming pared 4 bases from V and 4 bases from J, leaving 8 bases between. CDR3 DNA: TGTGCCAGCAGTGGACAGCCTAATCAGCCCCAGCATTTT. It specifies CASSGQPNQPQHF.

The V and J genes are TRBV6-6 and TRBJ2-7, with D possibly matching TRBD1 (6 bases). Trimming took 0 bases from V and 2 from J, leaving 11 bases between them. The CDR3 totals 15 residues. CDR1 is MNHNY, CDR2 SVGAGI, per germline (reference sequence). The CDR3 loop is CASSYSRTDTYEQYF. The CDR3 region has the DNA TGTGCCAGCAGTTACTCAAGGACAGATACCTACGAGCAGTACTTC.

The rearrangement joins TRBV5-1 to TRBJ2-7; D is perhaps TRBD2 (5 bases). Germline CDR1 SGHRS, CDR2 YFSETQ. The V and J ends lost 0 bases and 6 bases respectively, with 16 bases between them. This CDR3 is 15 amino acids long. CDR3 in DNA: TGCGCCAGCAGCTTGGTAGCGAGGTTAAACAGCGAGCAGTACTTC. This gives the protein CASSLVARLNSEQYF.

The chain carries TRBV5-4 and TRBJ2-3; 7 positions agree with TRBD2. Per germline, CDR1 SGHNT and CDR2 YYREEE (reference sequence). The length of the CDR3 is 17 residues. V shed 9 bases and J 2 bases; nucleotides not matched to a gene: 18. The chain's CDR3 is CATSGPSGQRATDTQYF. CDR3 bases: TGTGCCACCAGTGGGCCTAGCGGCCAAAGGGCCACAGATACGCAGTATTTT. Filled out from reference TRBV5-4 and TRBJ2-3, the complete variable domain reads ETGVTQSPTHLIKTRGQQVTLRCSSQSGHNTVSWYQQALGQGPQFIFQYYREEENGRGNFPPRFSGLQFPNYSSELNVNALELDDSALYLCATSGPSGQRATDTQYFGPGTRLTVL.

This chain joins TRBV5-4 and TRBJ2-7, with 7 nucleotides matching TRBD2. After removal of 5 bases from V and 5 bases from J, the junction contained 4 bases not matched to a gene. The CDR3 sequence is 12 residues long. Germline V lookup: CDR1 SGHNT, CDR2 YYREEE (reference sequence). The CDR3 DNA reads as TGTGCCAGCAGTCCGGCGGGGGACGAGCAGTACTTC. This codes for CASSPAGDEQYF.

J is TRBJ1-5 and V is TRBV19; 7 bases fit TRBD1. The CDR3 is made up of 13 amino acids. V shed 9 bases and J 5 bases; nucleotides not matched to a gene: 7. Germline V lookup: CDR1 LNHDA, CDR2 SQIVND (reference sequence). The CDR3 protein is CASRQGRDQPQHF. The DNA for the CDR3 is TGTGCCAGCAGACAGGGAAGAGATCAGCCCCAGCATTTT.